This note documents a single TCR beta chain sequence. Its antigen is still unknown. No base quality values were provided; no much bigger clone lies one nucleotide off. Clipping removes 5 bases from V and 11 bases from J, with 23 as the unmatched junction base count. The CDR3 has 18 amino acids, counting the end cysteine and phenylalanine. Of the read, only the CDR3 DNA is kept; its 54 bases are in frame from base 1. In the germline V gene (reference sequence), CDR1 corresponds to SEHNR and CDR2 to FQNEAQ. These data come from a study of cytomegalovirus exposure and HLA in healthy donors (dated by TCRdb to 2016 to 2017). About the investigation overall: An earlier analysis of a few hundred of the donors reported roughly 300 Gb of sequence data and 117 million unique TCR beta sequences obtained from about 179 million T cells. Four or five DR-DQ haplotypes were treated as single units for association and clustering because of strong linkage in the cohort. Every discovery cohort repertoire had been produced on one sequencing platform. Across around 400 genotyped donors of the cohort, an average of approximately 200,000 unique TCR beta nucleotide sequences per donor were sequenced, and roughly a sixth of those sequences were non-productive. A later genetic analysis took genome-wide SNP genotypes for about three fifths of the roughly 700 donors and used that subset as a discovery cohort. Of the 398 genotyped donors, 65% to 90% were placed in the genetic ancestry cluster associated with self-reported Caucasian donors. An early release covering about 600 HLA-typed donors comprised approximately 300 gigabases of sequencing data and roughly 86 million unique TCR sequences. Rather than drawing on any new phenotypic data, the later analysis identified candidate immune exposures from TCR beta sequences and the way those sequences occurred across donors. Typing coverage differed by locus: A, B, C, DRB1 and DQB1 were typed in about 620-640 donors, DQA1 in around 500, DPA1 in some 610, and DPB1 in 472. Class I and class II HLA loci were covered by the typing at four-digit resolution. A later analysis re-analyzed previously published TCR beta repertoires from 666 donors and added high-resolution HLA genotyping to study TCR occurrence patterns. To predict cytomegalovirus infection status, the study brought together high-throughput TCR immunosequencing, statistical association of individual TCRs with disease status, and machine learning. The study aimed to test whether cataloging public T cell receptors could reveal signatures of past pathogen exposure. An earlier analysis of some 600 of the donors applied high-throughput TCR beta sequencing to assess whether each TCR beta V gene segment acted as functional or pseudogenic. In addition to the first cohort of approximately 650 subjects, a separate validation cohort of over 90 different subjects was used. The study used immunosequencing to profile the T cell repertoires of some 600 subjects and linked those repertoires to cytomegalovirus serostatus. Donor age, sex, ethnicity and CMV serostatus were compiled together with the repertoire data.

General conclusions and limits of the study: Specific HLA alleles were associated with 16,951 TCR beta sequences at a false discovery rate of 0.05 in a later analysis. A later genetic analysis reported fewer N-insertions in productive TCRs among donors in an Asian-associated ancestry cluster than the roughly 640-donor mean. In vitro tests confirmed that a few of the cytomegalovirus-associated TCR beta chains recognize cytomegalovirus antigens. Immune exposure information for the cohort was limited to CMV serostatus. In a later genetic analysis, a missense DCLRE1C variant was associated with V-gene and J-gene trimming of TCR beta chains, and the association was replicated in an independent cohort. According to a later analysis, parvovirus B19, influenza, CMV and Epstein-Barr virus appeared linked to several top co-occurrence clusters. Most TCR sequences were observed very rarely across donors, whereas some public TCRs were present in many individuals. Linkage disequilibrium might explain the correlated functional status among segregating V segments, but an unknown experimental factor could not be ruled out. According to a later analysis, most CMV-associated TCR beta chains appeared to be HLA-restricted, and the HLA associations seemed to be driven largely by CMV exposure. A total of 150 to 200 TCR beta chains were listed by the study as associated with cytomegalovirus. A cluster of highly shared sequence variants was judged likely to represent a technical artifact of the sequencing pipeline. Presence/absence analyses assumed roughly uniform sequencing depth across donors, an assumption that may not hold. In a later analysis, the rate of TCR association differed among HLA loci, with DRB1 alleles having the most associated TCRs and HLA-C alleles having the fewest. A further reported finding was that TCR beta sequences accurately predicted the HLA-A and HLA-B alleles for most subjects in the first cohort. This cohort had only TCR beta chains sequenced, and the lack of alpha or paired-chain data limited which features could be detected. In an earlier analysis of fewer than 750 of the donors, most TCR beta V segments were observed in productive rearrangements about 90% or about 30% of the time, broadly matching IMGT annotations. In both the original and validation cohorts, the classifier was reported to diagnose cytomegalovirus status with high specificity and sensitivity. Approximately 18 rarely observed V segments, including chromosome 9 orphons, were excluded from the earlier analysis of about 500 of the donors because counts were too low. A later analysis found that HLA-associated TCR beta chains were more clonally expanded and had lower generation probabilities than equally common non-associated chains. Assigning TCR associations to individual alleles was difficult when HLA alleles, especially DR and DQ, strongly co-occurred. Because some donors lacked HLA typing at each locus, the association tests relied only on the typed subset. The authors suggested that the approach could potentially be extended to other disease states and immunological phenotypes. Some IMGT-functional V segments, including TRBV6-2 and TRBV6-3, could not be told apart with the 87-base-pair reads, so those segments were excluded.

The library was prepared using the immunoSEQ multiplex PCR assay. The multiplex PCR relied on a mix of 60 forward primers for TCR Vbeta segments and 13 reverse primers for TCR Jbeta segments. Amplification of the CDR3 region of rearranged TCR beta genes was performed with a multiplex PCR assay on genomic DNA. The Illumina HiSeq System was used to sequence the amplified TCR beta libraries as 87-base-pair reads. Per the original workflow: A later analysis counted 65 million to 90 million unique TCR beta chains across the 550 to 800 repertoires, and roughly 10 million of these chains were shared by at least two donors. Raw reads were error-corrected and collapsed into unique sequences with a nearest-neighbor algorithm that merged closely related sequences to remove PCR and sequencing errors. Alignment of CDR3 sequences to IMGT reference sequences was used to assign V, D and J gene segments. For a sequence to be retained, at least a six-nucleotide match to both a V gene segment and a J gene segment was required. A rearrangement counted as productive if the CDR3 had no stop codons and remained in frame with V and J, and every other rearrangement counted as non-productive. Following IMGT convention, CDR3 was defined as the stretch from the second conserved V-encoded cysteine to the conserved J-encoded phenylalanine. The earlier analysis of 500 to 650 of the donors excluded any sequence lacking an unambiguous match to a single V gene segment. An earlier analysis of a few hundred of the donors called V segments functional above 56.7% productive rearrangements and segregating when the between-donor standard deviation exceeded 5%. A statistical classification framework was built for diagnosing cytomegalovirus status from the catalog of TCR beta chain sequences. In a later analysis, V and J genes were assigned by comparing TCR nucleotide sequences against IMGT/GENE-DB human TR gene sequences. In a later analysis, CDR3 sequences and most-parsimonious VDJ recombination scenarios were assigned using the TCRdist pipeline. In a later analysis, each TCR beta chain was defined by its CDR3 amino acid sequence together with its V-gene family, and reads lacking a unique V-gene family were excluded. In a later analysis, 450 to 600 highly shared, low-generation-probability nucleotide sequences were removed to address suspected cross-contamination and a sequencing artifact. A later analysis calculated a clonal expansion index for each public chain from normalized within-repertoire ranks of inferred template counts. In a later analysis, generation probabilities were computed using a VDJ recombination model fitted to out-of-frame rearrangements, and the results were checked against IGoR. In a later analysis, hypergeometric tests were used to score TCR-TCR, TCR-HLA and TCR-CMV co-occurrence, with a repertoire-size bias correction applied to TCR pairs. A later analysis estimated false discovery rates by permuting HLA or CMV assignments 20 times. A later analysis grouped co-occurring TCRs with DBSCAN, adding TCRdist sequence similarity when clustering within HLA-allele-positive subsets. For co-occurrence clustering, repertoires with fewer than 30,000 or more than 120,000 public chains were excluded, along with roughly 5 repertoires with anomalous nucleotide sharing. TCRdb stores this immuneACCESS table with in-frame sequences only. Part of the clones is absent; in the studies checked, under half of the shortfall reflects unresolved V genes, and no reason is known for the rest. The V and J calls and clone size are taken from that table; D and trimming were inferred from the DNA. The sample contains approximately 120,000 clones, 70% to 80% of them found a single time. Of the sample, less than 4.5% falls within the top ten clones.

The cohort consisted of approximately 690 healthy bone marrow donors. Cohort members were all nominally healthy when sampled, although unrecorded immune exposures were likely present. The donor was CMV seronegative and belonged to the group of roughly 330 seronegative cohort members. Each donor provided a peripheral blood sample, and peripheral blood mononuclear cells were used for TCR beta sequencing. Genomic DNA extraction from the blood cell samples was performed with the Qiagen DNeasy Blood Extraction Kit. This clonotype was obtained from a man aged 35 to 55 in good health and CMV-seronegative. Recombination joined TRBV7-9 with TRBJ1-1; 10 of the junction bases match TRBD1. The material sequenced was PBMCs. DNA sequence: TGTGCCAGCAGCCCGGGCCGTATTCTCTCCGGACAGGGGGTTAGGGCTTTCTTT. Its translation is CASSPGRILSGQGVRAFF.